The 3 T cell receptor beta chains below come from one sample, sequenced in a study of cytomegalovirus exposure and HLA in healthy donors. 13 Jbeta primers and 60 Vbeta primers were used for the PCR. The table came from immunoSEQ multiplex PCR; TCRdb's copy has only in-frame clones and leaves some out. This sample has about 160,000 clones; approximately 80% occur once, and the top ten carry about 4%. The sequenced sample was PBMCs. The receptors shown here come from a man aged 25-45 years in good health and CMV-seropositive.

This clone was found a few times. The J gene is TRBJ2-1, the V gene TRBV25-1; 8 bases agree with TRBD2. Germline trimming cut 0 bases from V and 5 bases from J; bases unmatched to any gene: 3. The CDR3 sequence is 15 residues long. The germline CDR1 and CDR2 sequences are MGHDK and SYGVNS. CDR3 bases: TGTGCCAGCAGTGAATATCTCGGGGGGGACAATGAGCAGTTCTTC. Protein product: CASSEYLGGDNEQFF.

This clone was observed a few times. The chain carries TRBV10-3 and TRBJ2-3; 7 bases match TRBD1. V shed 5 bases and J 3 bases; nucleotides not matched to a gene: 5. CDR3 size: 14 residues. Per the germline V gene, CDR1 is ENHRY and CDR2 is SYGVKD. The CDR3 bases are TGTGCCATCAGTACCGGGACAGCGACAGATACGCAGTATTTT. It codes for CAISTGTATDTQYF.

The chain employs TRBV4-1 and TRBJ2-5; possibly TRBD2 for D (6 bases). The CDR3 consists of 14 residues. Germline assignment: CDR1 MGHRA and CDR2 YSYEKL. The V end lost 4 bases, the J end lost 3 bases, and 12 bases lay between the germline ends. In nucleotides, the CDR3 is TGCGCCAGCAGCCTGGAGGGCAGAGAAGAGACCCAGTACTTC. Its protein is CASSLEGREETQYF.